The next 22 T cell receptor beta chains were all read from a single sample in a study of blood T cell repertoires in COVID-19 (dated by TCRdb to 2018 to 2021). Library generation was performed with the immunoSEQ multiplex PCR assay. TCRdb's version of the immuneACCESS table is confined to in-frame rearrangements and falls short of the full clone set. An unresolved V gene accounts for under half of the shortfall where checked; the remainder is of unknown origin. A total of about 260,000 clones appear in this sample, about 88% of them only once. The ten largest clones capture around 5.1% of the sample. The specimen sequenced was peripheral blood. Receptors were obtained from a woman aged 55-69 years with COVID-19, enrolled during active disease.

The chain employs TRBV7-9 and TRBJ2-7, with 8 bases lining up with TRBD1. The germline gives CDR1 SEHNR, CDR2 FQNEAQ (reference sequence). V lost 4 bases to trimming and J lost 0 bases; unmatched junction nucleotides: 5. The CDR3 consists of 15 residues. CDR3 nucleotides: TGTGCCAGCAGCTCTGGACAGGGTATCTCCTACGAGCAGTACTTC. Its protein is CASSSGQGISYEQYF. The variable domain in full, completed from reference TRBV7-9 and TRBJ2-7, reads DTGVSQNPRHKITKRGQNVTFRCDPISEHNRLYWYRQTLGQGPEFLTYFQNEAQLEKSRLLSDRFSAERPKGSFSTLEIQRTEQGDSAMYLCASSSGQGISYEQYFGPGTRLTVT.

The chain employs TRBV28 and TRBJ2-5; D may be TRBD2 (5 bases). The CDR3 covers 13 residues. With 6 bases removed from V and 3 bases from J, the gap between germline ends came to 11 bases. Germline CDR1 MDHEN, CDR2 SYDVKM. CDR3 in amino acids: CASRTSGKETQYF. For the CDR3, the DNA is TGTGCCAGCAGAACCTCGGGGAAAGAGACCCAGTACTTC.

V and J are TRBV29-1 and TRBJ1-1; possible D gene TRBD1, 6 bases. CDR1 and CDR2 (germline): SQVTM, ANQGSEA. The CDR3 covers 12 residues. The V gene lost 5 bases and the J gene lost 4 bases, with 11 bases spanning the gap. This CDR3 reads CSVSRGGTEAFF. CDR3 in DNA: TGCAGCGTTTCGAGGGGGGGCACTGAAGCTTTCTTT.

J is TRBJ1-5 and V is TRBV4-1, with TRBD1 as a possible D gene (5 bases). The V end lost 3 bases, the J end lost 1 base, and 25 bases lay between the germline ends. CDR1 and CDR2 from the germline V gene are MGHRA and YSYEKL. CDR3 length: 20 residues. The CDR3 DNA reads as TGCGCCAGCAGCCACTACCTCGGTCCACCACGGGGGGAGAGCAATCAGCCCCAGCATTTT. Translating it yields CASSHYLGPPRGESNQPQHF.

The chain couples TRBV5-1 to TRBJ1-1; D gene ambiguous. CDR3 length: 13 residues. Germline V gene lookup returns CDR1 SGHRS and CDR2 YFSETQ. Trimming removed 4 bases at V and 4 bases at J, with 11 bases between. This chain's CDR3 is CASSPEGFTEAFF. DNA of the CDR3: TGCGCCAGCAGCCCGGAGGGATTCACTGAAGCTTTCTTT.

The rearrangement links TRBV4-2 to TRBJ1-4; weak D call: TRBD1 (5 bases). This CDR3 is built from 14 residues. V gave up 0 bases and J gave up 10 bases, with 12 bases separating them. The germline gives CDR1 LGHNA, CDR2 YNFKEQ. The CDR3 sequence is CASSQESGLGKLFF. The CDR3 coding sequence is TGTGCCAGCAGCCAAGAATCAGGGTTGGGAAAACTGTTTTTT.

The V and J genes are TRBV10-2 and TRBJ2-5, with a weak D call TRBD2 (6 bases). This CDR3 spans 12 amino acids. V was clipped by 6 bases and J by 5 bases, with 10 bases between them. CDR1 is WSHSY, CDR2 SAAADI, per germline. This CDR3 is CASSVRGETQYF. As DNA, the CDR3 is TGCGCCAGCAGCGTCCGGGGGGAGACCCAGTACTTC.

The CDR3 loop is CASSLRGGYTF. The CDR3 DNA sequence: TGTGCCAGCAGTTTGCGTGGTGGCTACACCTTC. This chain joins TRBV12-3 or TRBV12-4 and TRBJ1-2; D unclear. V was cut by 3 bases and J by 7 bases, with 6 bases left in between. The CDR3 is 11 amino acids.

With regard to this clone: This sample also contains other DNA sequences that code for the same CDR3. The chain couples TRBV12-3 or TRBV12-4 to TRBJ1-4; D unclear. CDR3 length: 11 residues. The ends were cut back, 5 bases at V and 5 bases at J, with 3 bases in the middle. Here the CDR3 reads CASSLNEKLFF. In DNA, the CDR3 is TGTGCCAGCAGTCTAAATGAAAAACTGTTTTTT.

The rearrangement links TRBV30 to TRBJ1-1, with TRBD1 as a possible D gene (5 bases). This CDR3 contains 13 residues. V was shortened by 2 bases and J by 1 base, with 8 bases between the two germline ends. CDR1 and CDR2 (germline): GTSNPN, SVGIG (reference sequence). DNA of the CDR3: TGTGCCTGGAGTCGCCAGGGGAACACTGAAGCTTTCTTT. This encodes CAWSRQGNTEAFF.

CDR3 residues: CASSPQAQYSEQYF. In DNA form, the CDR3 reads TGTGCCAGTAGTCCCCAGGCCCAGTATTCCGAGCAGTACTTC. The genes are TRBV19 and TRBJ2-7; D remains unclear. V was pared by 5 bases and J by 6 bases, with 17 bases between. This CDR3 has 14 amino acids. Germline V CDR1 and CDR2: LNHDA, SQIVND (reference sequence).

This chain uses TRBV9 with TRBJ1-2; a weak D match, TRBD1 (5 bases). Trimming pared 4 bases from V and 0 bases from J, leaving 10 bases between. The CDR3 loop spans 14 amino acids. Germline-derived CDR1 and CDR2 are SGDLS and YYNGEE. This CDR3 is CASSPDTANYGYTF. The CDR3 nucleotides are TGTGCCAGCAGCCCGGACACAGCTAACTATGGCTACACCTTC. Full variable domain (rest looked up from reference TRBV9 and TRBJ1-2): DSGVTQTPKHLITATGQRVTLRCSPRSGDLSVYWYQQSLDQGLQFLIQYYNGEERAKGNILERFSAQQFPDLHSELNLSSLELGDSALYFCASSPDTANYGYTFGSGTRLTVV.

This chain connects TRBV7-9 to TRBJ2-7; D is perhaps TRBD1 (5 bases). CDR1 SEHNR and CDR2 FQNEAQ come from the germline V gene (reference sequence). This CDR3 contains 14 residues. The V end was cut by 4 bases, the J end by 7 bases, with 17 bases between. The CDR3 bases are TGTGCCAGCAGCTCGGACATTTCCCTGTTGGAGCAGTACTTC. Translation gives CASSSDISLLEQYF.

The rearrangement uses TRBV15 and TRBJ1-1, with 7 positions matching TRBD1. The length of the CDR3 is 18 residues. V was pared by 3 bases and J by 6 bases, with 19 bases of the junction left unmatched. Germline CDR1 is LNHNV and CDR2 is YYDKDF (reference sequence). CDR3 sequence reads: CATSSGPYRTGGAAEAFF. The CDR3 DNA reads as TGTGCCACCAGCAGTGGTCCCTACCGGACAGGTGGGGCCGCTGAAGCTTTCTTT.

The CDR3 spells CASSLGGWDNNYGYTF. CDR3 bases: TGTGCCAGCAGCTTAGGTGGTTGGGACAATAACTATGGCTACACCTTC. The chain has TRBV7-9 and TRBJ1-2, with TRBD1 as a possible D gene (6 bases). Germline V gene sequence: CDR1 SEHNR, CDR2 FQNEAQ (reference sequence). V was cut by 1 base and J by 1 base, with 13 bases left in between. CDR3 size: 16 residues.

The chain combines TRBV6-6 with TRBJ1-3; maybe TRBD1 (6 bases). V lost 5 bases, J lost 3 bases, and 11 bases lay in between. The germline V gene encodes CDR1 MNHNY and CDR2 SVGAGI (reference sequence). The CDR3 loop spans 14 amino acids. CDR3 bases: TGTGCCAGCAGTAAGCCAGGGGATGGAAACACCATATATTTT. Translating it yields CASSKPGDGNTIYF.

This clone turned up a few times. The chain links TRBV30 to TRBJ2-7, with D hard to call. CDR3 length equals 12 residues. Germline V gene lookup returns CDR1 GTSNPN and CDR2 SVGIG (reference sequence). V was pared by 0 bases and J by 9 bases, with 12 bases between. CDR3 region: CAWSVRKELQYF. CDR3 DNA sequence: TGTGCCTGGAGTGTACGAAAGGAGCTGCAGTACTTC.

The chain uses TRBV7-9 and TRBJ1-1; no clear D gene. The V end lost 5 bases, the J end lost 1 base, and 11 bases lay between the germline ends. In germline, CDR1 is SEHNR, CDR2 FQNEAQ (reference sequence). The CDR3 sequence is 14 residues long. The CDR3 region is CASSRGRWNTEAFF. The CDR3 coding sequence is TGTGCCAGCAGCCGGGGTAGGTGGAACACTGAAGCTTTCTTT.

About this clone itself: The sample carries other DNA sequences with the same CDR3. The chain employs TRBV7-8 and TRBJ2-7; D gene ambiguous. This CDR3 contains 15 residues. Trimming shortened V by 1 base and J by 0 bases, and 10 bases separated the two germline ends. From germline, CDR1 is SGHVS and CDR2 FQNEAQ. The CDR3 sequence is CASSLGPTDSYEQYF. The CDR3 DNA is TGTGCCAGCAGCTTAGGGCCAACCGACTCCTACGAGCAGTACTTC.

This chain's CDR3 is CASSESWGGGYGYTF. CDR3 bases: TGTGCCAGCAGTGAAAGCTGGGGGGGCGGCTATGGCTACACCTTC. V and J are TRBV25-1 and TRBJ1-2, with a tentative D call TRBD1 (6 bases). The CDR3 covers 15 residues. Trimming took 2 bases from V and 4 from J, leaving 14 bases between them. The germline V gene has CDR1 MGHDK and CDR2 SYGVNS.

The chain has TRBV7-9 and TRBJ2-1, with a possible D match to TRBD2 (5 bases). V was pared by 1 base and J by 10 bases, with 11 bases between. The CDR3 loop spans 13 amino acids. Germline lookup yields CDR1 SEHNR and CDR2 FQNEAQ (reference sequence). The CDR3 sequence: CASSLGGMTEQFF. Here the CDR3 DNA reads TGTGCCAGCAGCTTAGGAGGGATGACGGAGCAGTTCTTC.

This clone was counted a single time. The chain uses TRBV11-2 and TRBJ2-1; D is ambiguous. This CDR3 contains 15 residues. Trimming left V 4 bases short and J 3 bases short, with 13 bases between. In germline, CDR1 is SGHAT, CDR2 FQNNGV. CDR3 loop: CASSSPRPLYNEQFF. CDR3 DNA sequence: TGTGCCAGCAGCTCACCCAGGCCACTCTACAATGAGCAGTTCTTC.